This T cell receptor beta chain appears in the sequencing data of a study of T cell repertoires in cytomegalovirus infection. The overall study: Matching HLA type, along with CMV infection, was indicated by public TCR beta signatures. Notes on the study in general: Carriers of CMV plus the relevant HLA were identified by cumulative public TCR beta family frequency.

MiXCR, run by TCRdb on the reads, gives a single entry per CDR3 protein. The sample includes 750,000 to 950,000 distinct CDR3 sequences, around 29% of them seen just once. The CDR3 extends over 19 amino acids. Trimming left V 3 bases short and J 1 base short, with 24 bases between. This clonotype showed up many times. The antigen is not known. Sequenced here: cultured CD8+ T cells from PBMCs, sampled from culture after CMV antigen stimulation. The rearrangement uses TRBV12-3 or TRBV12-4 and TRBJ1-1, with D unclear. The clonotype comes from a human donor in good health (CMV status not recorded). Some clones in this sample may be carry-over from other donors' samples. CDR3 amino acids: CASSFRIDGAPRRNTEAFF. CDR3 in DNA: TGTGCCAGCAGTTTTCGGATTGACGGAGCCCCCAGGCGGAACACTGAAGCTTTCTTT.